This T cell receptor beta chain stems from a study of human T cells and chemical hapten exposure. The time point: patch test 2, 6 weeks after DPC sensitization. Stated treatment: therapeutic diphenylcyclopropenone sensitization with weekly scalp DPC. The study drew its donors from alopecia patients who were 18 to 70 years old and suitable for DPC. The CDR3 spans 13 residues. Trimming took off 6 bases at V and 2 bases at J, with 13 bases between the two ends. Germline CDR1 and CDR2: DFQATT and SNEGSKA (reference sequence). TCRdb reprocessed the RACE reads with MiXCR, giving one entry per CDR3 protein. The sample records more than 75,000 distinct CDR3 sequences, about 9.6% being singletons.

The sequences come from whole blood, collected in connection with sensitization to the hapten diphenylcyclopropenone (DPC). The sequence was collected from a woman aged 40 to 49 with alopecia areata. Some clones in this sample may be carry-over from other donors' samples. The chain recombines TRBV20-1 with TRBJ1-2; D gene ambiguous. As DNA, the CDR3 is TGCAGTGCGTTTCCAGTTTCCAACTATGGCTACACCTTC. Translating gives CSAFPVSNYGYTF.